The 16 T cell receptor beta chains in this list originate from one sample, sequenced in a study of post-analysis software for immune sequencing data. General study results and limits: Compared with controls, patients had more of 4 to 6 TRBV segments, including TRBV5-6, TRBV5-1 and TRBV20-1.

The authors incorporated unique molecular identifiers into the TCR beta cDNA libraries. TCRdb ran MiXCR on the PCR reads and lists one entry per CDR3 protein. The sample carries about 380,000 distinct CDR3 sequences, 30% to 45% recorded once. These receptors' targets are unknown. The source material was blood. Every receptor here comes from a girl aged 5-17 years with multiple sclerosis.

V usage is TRBV14 and J usage is TRBJ2-7; D unclear. V dropped 5 bases and J dropped 3 bases, with 8 bases sitting between them. The CDR3 sequence is 12 residues long. CDR1 SGHDN and CDR2 FVKESK come from the germline V gene. CDR3 DNA sequence: TGTGCCAGCAGCGCCTTCGGCTACGAGCAGTACTTC. Its protein product is CASSAFGYEQYF.

This sequence joins TRBV6-6 and TRBJ2-5, with 13 positions matching TRBD2. V gave up 4 bases and J gave up 5 bases; unmatched junction bases: 4. The CDR3 covers 15 residues. Germline CDR1 is MNHNY and CDR2 is SVGAGI (reference sequence). CDR3: CASSSGLAGSETQYF. The DNA of the CDR3 is TGTGCCAGCAGTTCGGGACTAGCGGGGTCGGAGACCCAGTACTTC.

The J gene is TRBJ1-5, the V gene TRBV25-1; D is unclear. Germline V gene sequence: CDR1 MGHDK, CDR2 SYGVNS. Between the trimmed V and J ends, which lost 3 bases and 7 bases, there was a span of 7 bases. CDR3 length: 12 residues. CDR3 sequence reads: CASSDGYQPQHF. As DNA, the CDR3 is TGTGCCAGCAGTGACGGTTACCAGCCCCAGCATTTT.

V gene TRBV4-2 combines with J gene TRBJ2-4, with 10 bases lining up with TRBD1. The end of the DNA is better explained by TRBJ2-7, so the J call may be wrong. The V gene's germline CDR1 is LGHNA and CDR2 YNFKEQ. This CDR3 comprises 15 residues. This chain's CDR3 is CASSQAGQGGYEQYF. The CDR3 region has the DNA TGTGCCAGCAGCCAAGCCGGACAGGGGGGCTACGAGCAGTACTTC.

The chain uses TRBV12-3 or TRBV12-4 and TRBJ2-3, with 14 nucleotides matching TRBD2. The trim removed 0 bases at V and 2 bases at J, leaving 10 bases unmatched. The CDR3 is 20 amino acids. The CDR3: CASSLALGTSGGGPTDTQYF. The CDR3 region has the DNA TGTGCCAGCAGTTTAGCGCTCGGGACTAGCGGGGGAGGTCCCACAGATACGCAGTATTTT.

This clonotype was seen a handful of times. This rearrangement joins TRBV6-5 to TRBJ1-1; no definite D call. Germline V lookup: CDR1 MNHEY, CDR2 SVGAGI. The CDR3 length is 14 residues. The ends were cut back, 7 bases at V and 5 bases at J, with 17 bases in the middle. As DNA, the CDR3 is TGTGCCAGCACCCCGGGGTTGCGCGGTACTGAAGCTTTCTTT. Amino acid sequence: CASTPGLRGTEAFF.

This sequence joins TRBV13 and TRBJ2-4, with 14 bases matching TRBD2. V trimming: 6 bases; J trimming: 7 bases; junction bases outside the gene matches: 11. The CDR3 length is 17 residues. The V gene's germline CDR1 is PRHDT and CDR2 FYEKMQ (reference sequence). CDR3 coding DNA: TGTGCCAGCAGTTTGACTAGCGGGGGGGCCCGTATTAACATTCAGTACTTC. Protein sequence: CASSLTSGGARINIQYF.

V gene TRBV25-1 combines with J gene TRBJ1-6; D is uncertain. The CDR3 consists of 10 residues. Between the trimmed V and J ends, which lost 8 bases and 13 bases, there was a span of 9 bases. The germline CDR1 and CDR2 sequences are MGHDK and SYGVNS. In nucleotides, the CDR3 is TGTGCCAGCGGAACAGTTCCCCTCCACTTT. Protein sequence: CASGTVPLHF.

The V gene is TRBV2, the J gene TRBJ2-3, with TRBD1 as a possible D gene (5 bases). Germline V gene lookup returns CDR1 SNHLY and CDR2 FYNNEI. The CDR3 extends over 15 amino acids. With 2 bases removed from V and 0 bases from J, the gap between germline ends came to 9 bases. The CDR3 sequence is CASSERTTSTDTQYF. Here the CDR3 DNA reads TGTGCCAGCAGTGAAAGGACAACTAGCACAGATACGCAGTATTTT.

This clonotype was seen a few times. The chain joins TRBV10-1 to TRBJ2-7; TRBD1 matches at 7 bases. V shed 6 bases, J shed 3 bases, and the junction held 5 bases outside the gene matches. There are 13 residues in the CDR3. Germline CDR1 reads WNHNN; CDR2 reads SYGVQD (reference sequence). CDR3 nucleotides: TGCGCCAGCAGAGGGGACAGACGCTACGAGCAGTACTTC. Translating gives CASRGDRRYEQYF.

V is TRBV5-5 and J is TRBJ1-5, with TRBD1 matching over 8 bases. J lost 3 bases, V lost 1 base, and 12 bases had no gene match. The CDR3 is made up of 18 amino acids. Germline lookup yields CDR1 SGHKS and CDR2 YYEKEE (reference sequence). The chain's CDR3 is CASSLRQGAQKNNQPQHF. Here the CDR3 DNA reads TGTGCCAGCAGCTTGAGGCAGGGGGCCCAAAAAAACAATCAGCCCCAGCATTTT.

The rearrangement links TRBV15 to TRBJ1-5; 7 bases map to TRBD1. This CDR3 spans 16 amino acids. The junction had 8 bases not matched to a gene; V was cut back by 2 bases and J by 4 bases. Germline CDR1 LNHNV, CDR2 YYDKDF (reference sequence). CDR3 in amino acids: CATSRRQGTGNQPQHF. CDR3 in DNA: TGTGCCACCAGCAGACGACAGGGTACGGGGAATCAGCCCCAGCATTTT.

This clonotype was counted at least ten times. The CDR3 DNA reads as TGCAGTGCTCCGTCCGGGGACCAAGAGACCCAGTACTTC. This codes for CSAPSGDQETQYF. V gene TRBV20-1 combines with J gene TRBJ2-5; tentatively, D is TRBD2 (5 bases). The V end lost 5 bases, the J end lost 0 bases, and 10 bases lay between the germline ends. Per germline, CDR1 DFQATT and CDR2 SNEGSKA (reference sequence). The CDR3 runs 13 residues.

The chain is built from TRBV7-8 and TRBJ2-3, with TRBD1 as a possible D gene (6 bases). This CDR3 comprises 16 residues. From germline, CDR1 is SGHVS and CDR2 FQNEAQ. Trimming left V 1 base short and J 4 bases short, with 15 bases between. The CDR3 coding sequence is TGTGCCAGCAGCTTAGACAGGGTTAGAGCCGCAGATACGCAGTATTTT. The encoded protein is CASSLDRVRAADTQYF.

As concerns this clonotype: The junction does not match germline at one end; this may be a read error. This sequence joins TRBV5-1 and TRBJ2-1; 9 bases are shared with TRBD2. Per the germline V gene, CDR1 is SGHRS and CDR2 is YFSETQ. This CDR3 is built from 14 residues. The CDR3, as DNA: TGCGCCAGCACCCCTAGCGGGGCCTACAATGAGCAGGTCTTC. The encoded protein is CASTPSGAYNEQVF.

V and J are TRBV4-2 and TRBJ1-1; D is ambiguous. Germline V lookup: CDR1 LGHNA, CDR2 YNFKEQ. V was clipped by 5 bases and J by 0 bases, with 19 bases between them. This CDR3 has 17 residues. The CDR3 sequence: CASSLRHSGEMNTEAFF. For the CDR3, the DNA is TGTGCCAGCAGCTTGAGGCACAGCGGAGAAATGAACACTGAAGCTTTCTTT.